This is a list of T cell receptor beta chains from one sample in a study of CD8+ T cells in alopecia areata. Sequenced by immunoSEQ multiplex PCR; TCRdb stores in-frame clones only, minus some. The sample consists of fewer than 110,000 clones, 60% of them appearing once. Sample: CD8+ T cells sorted from blood, taken between weeks 55 and 65, from a patient treated with tofacitinib. These receptors were collected from a human donor with alopecia areata. CDR3s include the opening cysteine and the closing phenylalanine or tryptophan. A D gene is named only where the DNA matches it firmly. Size values are once, few and many counts, or a class for expanded clones, and some rows have none.

abundance	d_gene	j_gene	v_gene	CDR3nt	CDR3aa
NA	NA	TRBJ1-2	TRBV25-1	TGTGCCAGCAGTGCATCGGCCTATGGCTACACCTTC	CASSASAYGYTF
NA	NA	TRBJ1-5	TRBV19	TGTGCCAGTAGTACCGCGAGGCAGAGGAATCAGCCCCAGCATTTT	CASSTARQRNQPQHF
NA	NA	TRBJ2-7	TRBV4-1	TGCGCCAGCAGCCAAGGTCCTTCAGGGGAGCAGTACTTC	CASSQGPSGEQYF
NA	NA	TRBJ2-1	TRBV12-5	TGTGCTAGTGGTTTGGTACATGGGACTGTATACAATGAGCAGTTCTTC	CASGLVHGTVYNEQFF
once	NA	TRBJ2-5	TRBV5-1	TGCGCCAGCATTAATGTGGGGGAAGAGACCCAGTACTTC	CASINVGEETQYF
few	NA	TRBJ2-1	TRBV13	TGTGCCAGCAGCTTAGAGGAGGGGGGACAGTTCTTC	CASSLEEGGQFF
NA	TRBD1	TRBJ2-4	TRBV6-1	TGTGCCAGCAGTGCTACCGGGACAGGGAACATCAAAAACATTCAGTACTTC	CASSATGTGNIKNIQYF
few	NA	TRBJ1-5	TRBV25-1	TGTGCCAGCAGTGGACAAAATCAGCCCCAGCATTTT	CASSGQNQPQHF
once	NA	TRBJ2-2	TRBV5-1	TGCGCCAGCAGCTACGGGGTAGGGGAGCTGTTTTTT	CASSYGVGELFF
NA	NA	TRBJ2-7	TRBV6-1	TGTGCCAGCAGCCACAGGGAGGATTGGGACGAGCAGTACTTC	CASSHREDWDEQYF
NA	TRBD2	TRBJ2-2	TRBV2	TGTGCCAGCAGTGAAAGTTGGCTAGCGGGGGGCCAAACCACCGGGGAGCTGTTTTTT	CASSESWLAGGQTTGELFF
NA	NA	TRBJ2-5	TRBV7-6	TGTGCCAGCAGCCGCAGGGGGGGAGAGACCCAGTACTTC	CASSRRGGETQYF
NA	NA	TRBJ1-6	TRBV7-9	TGTGCCAGCAGAAGAGGGGGGGAGAATTCACCCCTCCACTTT	CASRRGGENSPLHF
few	NA	TRBJ2-7	TRBV4-1	TGCGCCAGCAGCCAAGAGTTGGGGTTATCCTACGAGCAGTACTTC	CASSQELGLSYEQYF
few	TRBD2	TRBJ2-5	TRBV30	TGTGCCTGGAGTGCCTTCCTGGCTAGCGGACAAGAGACCCAGTACTTC	CAWSAFLASGQETQYF
NA	NA	TRBJ1-5	TRBV4-2	TGTGCCAGCAGCCAAGATCCAGGCGTTACGAATCAGCCCCAGCATTTT	CASSQDPGVTNQPQHF
few	TRBD1	TRBJ2-7	TRBV4-2	TGTGCCAGCAGCACCCGACAGGGTACCTACGAGCAGTACTTC	CASSTRQGTYEQYF
few	NA	TRBJ2-2	TRBV2	TGTGCCAGCAGCGCCGGGACCAGGGTAACCGGGGAGCTGTTTTTT	CASSAGTRVTGELFF
NA	TRBD2	TRBJ2-3	TRBV9	TGTGCCAGCCAAGCGGGGGGCGCCACAGATACGCAGTATTTT	CASQAGGATDTQYF
few	NA	TRBJ2-3	TRBV7-8	TGTGCCAGCAGCCCACCTCGTAGTGCCCGAATGATCACAGATACGCAGTATTTT	CASSPPRSARMITDTQYF
few	NA	TRBJ1-1	TRBV2	TGTGCCAGCAGTGTGGGGAGTGAAGCTTTCTTT	CASSVGSEAFF
NA	TRBD1	TRBJ1-1	TRBV7-6	TGTGCCAGCAGCTCGGACAGGGTCGCTGAAGCTTTCTTT	CASSSDRVAEAFF
NA	TRBD1	TRBJ2-7	TRBV12-5	TGTGCTAGTGGTTTGGCTATGGGGACAGGGCACTTC	CASGLAMGTGHF
NA	NA	TRBJ1-4	TRBV5-4	TGTGCCAGCAGCTTGGGCGGGGACGGACTTAATGAAAAACTGTTTTTT	CASSLGGDGLNEKLFF
few	NA	TRBJ1-1	TRBV29-1	TGCAGCGTGGGGGTAGGGAACACTGAAGCTTTCTTT	CSVGVGNTEAFF
NA	NA	TRBJ1-1	TRBV19	TGTGCCAGTAGTATAGGAGAGGGCACTGAAGCTTTCTTT	CASSIGEGTEAFF
few	NA	TRBJ2-4	TRBV7-9	TGTGCCAGCAGCGTTATTGATTCGGACATTCAGTACTTC	CASSVIDSDIQYF
few	NA	TRBJ1-1	TRBV5-6	TGTGCCAGCAGCTACCTGAACACTGAAGCTTTCTTT	CASSYLNTEAFF
few	NA	TRBJ2-2	TRBV9	TGTGCCAGCAGCGTAGTAATCGGCGGGGAGCTGTTTTTT	CASSVVIGGELFF
NA	TRBD1	TRBJ1-6	TRBV27	TGTGCCAGCGGGACAGGGTGGGGATCACCCCTCCACTTT	CASGTGWGSPLHF
NA	NA	TRBJ1-1	TRBV29-1	TGCAGCGTTGGTTCGAGCACTGAAGCTTTCTTT	CSVGSSTEAFF
few	TRBD2	TRBJ2-1	TRBV7-9	TGTGCCAGCAGCGACGGGGGGGCTTGGAATGAGCAGTTCTTC	CASSDGGAWNEQFF
NA	TRBD1	TRBJ1-2	TRBV10-3	TGTGCCATCAACCCAGACAGGGAGGACAACTATGGCTACACCTTC	CAINPDREDNYGYTF
NA	TRBD2	TRBJ2-6	TRBV19	TGTGCCACCAAGAGGGGACTAGCGGGGGCTGGGGCCAACGTCCTGACTTTC	CATKRGLAGAGANVLTF
once	NA	TRBJ2-7	TRBV30	TGTGCCTGGAGTGTGGGTGCCTCTCAGGGCGAAGAGCAGTACTTC	CAWSVGASQGEEQYF
NA	NA	TRBJ1-1	TRBV4-1	TGCGCCAGCAGCCAAGGACCGAACACTGAAGCTTTCTTT	CASSQGPNTEAFF
NA	NA	TRBJ2-1	TRBV7-8	TGTGCCAGCAGTGTAAGCACGGATGAGCAGTTCTTC	CASSVSTDEQFF
NA	TRBD1	TRBJ2-3	TRBV25-1	TGTGCCAGCGATTCTAGACAGGGGGCAACAGATACGCAGTATTTT	CASDSRQGATDTQYF
NA	NA	TRBJ1-4	TRBV30	TGTGCCTGGAGCGGCGGAACGATACAGGGTGCAAAACTGTTTTTT	CAWSGGTIQGAKLFF
NA	TRBD1	TRBJ1-5	TRBV27	TGTGCCAGCAGTTTATCCAGGGGGCGTCAGCCCCAGCATTTT	CASSLSRGRQPQHF
many	NA	TRBJ1-2	TRBV10-2	TGCGCCAGCAGTGAGTTTTCTACGGTAGAGGGCTACACCTTC	CASSEFSTVEGYTF
few	NA	TRBJ2-7	TRBV5-6	TGTGCCAGCAGCTCAGGGCTGGGGGCCTACGAGCAGTACTTC	CASSSGLGAYEQYF
NA	NA	TRBJ1-5	TRBV7-2	TGTGCCAGCAGCTTATCCGGGACTTTGCCCCCCACAAAGGATCAGCCCCAGCATTTT	CASSLSGTLPPTKDQPQHF